Shown below are 24 T cell receptor beta chains from a single sample sequenced in a study of shared clonotypes between healthy human individuals. Clones were read by immunoSEQ multiplex PCR, and TCRdb kept only the in-frame ones, dropping some. Of some 2.4 million clones in the sample, more than 85% are singletons; the top ten hold 0.36%. Sequencing input: naive CD4+ T cells from PBMCs. Subset defined: CD45RA+ positively selected. The receptors were sampled from a man younger than 30 in good health. Some clones in this sample may be carry-over from other donors' samples.

This clone was recorded only once. The DNA for the CDR3 is TGCAGCGTTGAACAAAACCTCAGGACTAGCGGGACCGATACGCAGTATTTT. Its protein product is CSVEQNLRTSGTDTQYF. J is TRBJ2-3 and V is TRBV29-1, with 12 bases aligning to TRBD2. The CDR3 extends over 17 amino acids. V gave up 2 bases and J gave up 6 bases; unmatched junction bases: 12. Germline loops: CDR1 SQVTM, CDR2 ANQGSEA.

This clone was observed a few times. The same CDR3 arises from other DNA sequences in this sample as well. The J gene is TRBJ2-1, the V gene TRBV10-3, with 13 nucleotides matching TRBD2. Per germline, CDR1 ENHRY and CDR2 SYGVKD. The V segment lost 10 bases and the J segment 0 bases; nucleotides outside the gene matches: 3. This CDR3 has 15 residues. CDR3 coding DNA: TGTGCCACGCGGACTAGCGGGAGCTCCTACAATGAGCAGTTCTTC. Translation: CATRTSGSSYNEQFF.

This chain links TRBV14 with TRBJ2-7; 7 bases are shared with TRBD2. Germline lookup yields CDR1 SGHDN and CDR2 FVKESK. The CDR3 consists of 15 residues. V was pared by 4 bases and J by 2 bases, with 8 bases of the junction left unmatched. The CDR3 DNA sequence: TGTGCCAGCAGCCTTTTAGGCGGGAGTCCCTACGAGCAGTACTTC. It is translated as CASSLLGGSPYEQYF.

This chain joins TRBV6-4 and TRBJ2-7, with D possibly being TRBD2 (5 bases). Germline lookup yields CDR1 MRHNA and CDR2 SNTAGT. The CDR3 contains 13 residues. Trimming pared 5 bases from V and 7 bases from J, leaving 15 bases between. CDR3 sequence: CASSYQPREEQYF. The CDR3 nucleotides are TGTGCCAGCAGTTACCAACCCCGGGAAGAGCAGTACTTC.

V is TRBV28 and J is TRBJ2-3, with 15 bases fitting TRBD2. The CDR3 has 15 amino acids. J lost 6 bases, V lost 5 bases, and 3 bases had no gene match. Germline V gives CDR1 MDHEN, CDR2 SYDVKM. CDR3 protein: CASSPGTSGRDTQYF. The CDR3 bases are TGTGCCAGCAGTCCGGGGACTAGCGGGAGGGATACGCAGTATTTT.

This rearrangement joins TRBV7-2 to TRBJ2-7; 9 bases match TRBD1. CDR1 SGHTA and CDR2 FQGNSA come from the germline V gene. J gave up 2 bases and V 5 bases, and 7 bases lay outside the gene matches. The CDR3 is made up of 15 amino acids. The DNA of the CDR3 is TGTGCCAGCAGCCGCCGGGACAGGGCCACCTACGAGCAGTACTTC. Amino acid sequence: CASSRRDRATYEQYF.

The J gene is TRBJ2-1, the V gene TRBV5-1; D gene unclear. The CDR3 extends over 14 amino acids. Looked up from germline, CDR1 is SGHRS and CDR2 is YFSETQ. V was pared by 5 bases and J by 5 bases, with 14 bases between. CDR3 DNA sequence: TGCGCCAGCAGTCTGACGGGTCTGAACAATGAGCAGTTCTTC. This codes for CASSLTGLNNEQFF.

The chain is built from TRBV5-8 and TRBJ1-4, with D uncertain. V lost 0 bases to trimming and J lost 1 base, with 7 bases between them. The CDR3 is 15 amino acids. Germline CDR1 SGHTS, CDR2 YDEGEE. CDR3 sequence: CASSLGTVTNEKLFF. In nucleotides, the CDR3 is TGTGCCAGCAGCTTGGGGACGGTAACTAATGAAAAACTGTTTTTT. The full variable domain, in which reference TRBV5-8 and TRBJ1-4 provide the parts outside the CDR3, is EAGVTQSPTHLIKTRGQQATLRCSPISGHTSVYWYQQALGLGLQFLLWYDEGEERNRGNFPPRFSGRQFPNYSSELNVNALELEDSALYLCASSLGTVTNEKLFFGSGTQLSVL.

The CDR3 DNA reads TGTGCCAGCAGCGTAGTGGGGGGTCCGGGGACCCAGTACTTC. Protein product: CASSVVGGPGTQYF. This chain uses TRBV9 with TRBJ2-5; TRBD2 is a possible D gene (6 bases). V dropped 0 bases and J dropped 7 bases, with 13 bases sitting between them. Per germline, CDR1 SGDLS and CDR2 YYNGEE. The length of the CDR3 is 14 residues.

The CDR3 loop is CSGLGTDEKLFF. The CDR3 region has the DNA TGCAGCGGACTGGGAACCGATGAAAAACTGTTTTTT. The chain uses TRBV29-1 and TRBJ1-4, with D unclear. The CDR3 consists of 12 residues. The V end lost 7 bases, the J end lost 6 bases, and 12 bases lay between the germline ends. CDR1 is SQVTM, CDR2 ANQGSEA, per germline.

About this clone: Other DNA sequences within the sample encode an identical CDR3. The chain carries TRBV18 and TRBJ2-2; 7 positions match TRBD1. This CDR3 contains 15 residues. V lost 1 base and J lost 3; bases outside the gene matches: 2. Germline V gene lookup returns CDR1 KGHSH and CDR2 LQKENI. CDR3 DNA: TGTGCCAGCTCACCACGACAGGGTGACACCGGGGAGCTGTTTTTT. This encodes CASSPRQGDTGELFF.

This chain links TRBV29-1 with TRBJ2-7; TRBD1 might be the D (5 bases). The germline gives CDR1 SQVTM, CDR2 ANQGSEA. Trimming removed 0 bases from V and 4 bases from J, with 7 bases in between. This CDR3 region has 12 residues. CDR3 DNA: TGCAGCGTTGAAGATCGACAGTACGAGCAGTACTTC. Encoded protein: CSVEDRQYEQYF.

V is TRBV6-5 and J is TRBJ2-2; 8 positions agree with TRBD2. Unmatched junction bases numbered 8, after V lost 6 bases and J lost 8 bases. Per germline, CDR1 MNHEY and CDR2 SVGAGI. This CDR3 is built from 14 residues. This CDR3 reads CASSPVAGSGELFF. The CDR3 nucleotides are TGTGCCAGCAGCCCTGTAGCGGGAAGTGGGGAGCTGTTTTTT.

The chain employs TRBV10-3 and TRBJ2-7; D gene unclear. V was pared by 2 bases and J by 2 bases, with 10 bases between. CDR1 is ENHRY and CDR2 is SYGVKD in the germline V gene. The CDR3 loop spans 14 amino acids. The CDR3 DNA reads as TGTGCCATCAGTGAGCCGTCGCGGCCCTACGAGCAGTACTTC. Encoded protein: CAISEPSRPYEQYF.

V usage is TRBV11-2 and J usage is TRBJ2-3, with 9 bases matching TRBD2. CDR3 length: 15 amino acids. CDR1 is SGHAT, CDR2 FQNNGV, per germline. V dropped 4 bases and J dropped 4; count of bases not matched to a gene: 6. The CDR3 protein is CASSSLAGGADTQYF. The DNA of the CDR3 is TGTGCCAGCAGCTCCCTCGCGGGAGGGGCAGATACGCAGTATTTT.

The chain is built from TRBV18 and TRBJ2-1, with unresolved D. The CDR3 is made up of 15 amino acids. Germline values: CDR1 KGHSH, CDR2 LQKENI. V was pared by 0 bases and J by 7 bases, with 13 bases between. The CDR3 is CASSPPSTGMNEQFF. Here the CDR3 DNA reads TGTGCCAGCTCACCACCGTCTACTGGGATGAATGAGCAGTTCTTC. The full variable domain, completed using reference TRBV18 and TRBJ2-1, is NAGVMQNPRHLVRRRGQEARLRCSPMKGHSHVYWYRQLPEEGLKFMVYLQKENIIDESGMPKERFSAEFPKEGPSILRIQQVVRGDSAAYFCASSPPSTGMNEQFFGPGTRLTVL.

The rearrangement joins TRBV29-1 to TRBJ1-1; D remains ambiguous. The V end lost 5 bases, the J end lost 1 base, and 5 bases lay between the germline ends. The CDR3 has 11 amino acids. CDR1 is SQVTM and CDR2 is ANQGSEA in the germline V gene. The CDR3 nucleotides read TGCAGCGTTCTATCGAACACTGAAGCTTTCTTT. The encoded protein is CSVLSNTEAFF.

The V gene is TRBV10-3, the J gene TRBJ1-3; D is ambiguous. Germline V CDR1 and CDR2: ENHRY, SYGVKD. Trimming took 6 bases from V and 4 from J, leaving 7 bases between them. The CDR3 covers 12 residues. CDR3 amino acids: CAISLRGNTIYF. In DNA form, the CDR3 reads TGTGCCATCAGCCTGAGGGGAAACACCATATATTTT.

The V call is TRBV2, the J call TRBJ2-2, with TRBD1 matching over 8 bases. The germline V gene has CDR1 SNHLY and CDR2 FYNNEI. The junction had 7 bases not matched to a gene; V was cut back by 5 bases and J by 5 bases. This CDR3 has 15 amino acids. The DNA for the CDR3 is TGTGCCAGCAGTCCAACCGGACAGGGAACCGGGGAGCTGTTTTTT. This gives the protein CASSPTGQGTGELFF.

The chain recombines TRBV19 with TRBJ1-1; the D is unclear. The CDR3 length is 16 residues. Trimming left V 3 bases short and J 3 bases short, with 17 bases between. Germline V gives CDR1 LNHDA, CDR2 SQIVND (reference sequence). This CDR3 is CASSILGLGEDTEAFF. Written as DNA, the CDR3 is TGTGCCAGTAGTATCCTCGGACTCGGGGAGGACACTGAAGCTTTCTTT.

The genes are TRBV19 and TRBJ1-3, with D uncertain. The CDR3 is 18 residues long. Germline CDR1 and CDR2: LNHDA and SQIVND (reference sequence). V gave up 3 bases and J gave up 0 bases, with 18 bases separating them. The CDR3 DNA is TGTGCCAGTAGTATTGGTTTTGGAAGGCTCTACTCTGGAAACACCATATATTTT. This encodes CASSIGFGRLYSGNTIYF.

The CDR3 DNA sequence: TGTGCCAGCGCCGGGACAGGGAGAAGCGAGCAGTACTTC. Its translation is CASAGTGRSEQYF. The V and J genes are TRBV4-2 and TRBJ2-7, with 9 positions matching TRBD1. CDR1 and CDR2 (germline): LGHNA, YNFKEQ. The CDR3 spans 13 residues. J was trimmed by 6 bases and V by 8 bases; bases with no gene match: 8.

This sequence joins TRBV5-5 and TRBJ1-5; D is ambiguous. V was trimmed by 5 bases and J by 1 base, leaving 16 bases between them. This CDR3 is built from 16 residues. The V gene's germline CDR1 is SGHKS and CDR2 YYEKEE (reference sequence). This CDR3 reads CASSSEWWYSNQPQHF. In nucleotides, the CDR3 is TGTGCCAGCAGTTCCGAGTGGTGGTACAGCAATCAGCCCCAGCATTTT.

This clone has a handful of counts. This chain joins TRBV19 and TRBJ1-2, with a possible D match to TRBD1 (6 bases). The CDR3 sequence is 14 residues long. The V and J ends lost 7 bases and 6 bases respectively, with 18 bases between them. Germline CDR1 and CDR2: LNHDA and SQIVND (reference sequence). The CDR3 reads CASTRFWDMDGYTF. CDR3 in DNA: TGTGCCAGTACCCGGTTTTGGGACATGGATGGCTACACCTTC.